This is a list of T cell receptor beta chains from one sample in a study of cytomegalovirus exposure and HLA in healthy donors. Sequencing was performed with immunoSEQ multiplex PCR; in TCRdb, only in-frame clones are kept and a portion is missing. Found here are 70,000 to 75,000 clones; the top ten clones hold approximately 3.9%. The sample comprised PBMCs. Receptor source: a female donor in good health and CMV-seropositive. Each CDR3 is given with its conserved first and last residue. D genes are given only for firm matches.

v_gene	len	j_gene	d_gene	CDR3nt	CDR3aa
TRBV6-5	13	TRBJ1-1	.	TGTGCCAGCAGTCTAGGACTAAACACTGAAGCTTTCTTT	CASSLGLNTEAFF
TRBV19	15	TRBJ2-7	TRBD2	TGTGCCAGTAGTCCGTCTAGCGGGAGTGGCTACGAGCAGTACTTC	CASSPSSGSGYEQYF
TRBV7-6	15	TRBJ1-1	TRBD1	TGTGCCAGCAGCTTACTGGGACAGGGTAACACTGAAGCTTTCTTT	CASSLLGQGNTEAFF
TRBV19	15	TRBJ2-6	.	TGTGCCAGTAGTGCCCCCTACTCTGGGGCCAACGTCCTGACTTTC	CASSAPYSGANVLTF
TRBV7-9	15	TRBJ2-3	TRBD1	TGTGCCAGCAGCACAGGGGGCAGGGGTTCAGATACGCAGTATTTT	CASSTGGRGSDTQYF
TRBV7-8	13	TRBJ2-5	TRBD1	TGTGCCAGCAGCTTGGGACAGCAAGAGACCCAGTACTTC	CASSLGQQETQYF
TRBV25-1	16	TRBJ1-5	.	TGTGCCAGCAGCGAGGGCAAGGGAGTGAACAATCAGCCCCAGCATTTT	CASSEGKGVNNQPQHF
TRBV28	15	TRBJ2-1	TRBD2	TGTGCCACCCAGGGGAGGATAGCGGGAGGTAATGAGCAGTTCTTC	CATQGRIAGGNEQFF
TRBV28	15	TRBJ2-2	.	TGTGCCAGCAGAGAACCGGGTCTTAACACCGGGGAGCTGTTTTTT	CASREPGLNTGELFF
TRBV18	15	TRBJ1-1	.	TGTGCCAGCTCACTGGTGGGAGGGGAAAACACTGAAGCTTTCTTT	CASSLVGGENTEAFF
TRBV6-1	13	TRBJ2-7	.	TGTGCCAGCAGTCTACCCAGGGGGCAGGGAGGGGAGTTC	CASSLPRGQGGEF
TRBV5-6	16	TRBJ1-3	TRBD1	TGTGCCAGCAGCTTTCCGGGACAGGACCCGCGCGGCACCATATATTTT	CASSFPGQDPRGTIYF
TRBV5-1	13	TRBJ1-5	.	TGCGCCAGCAGGGGAGAGGGCAATCAGCCCCAGCATTTT	CASRGEGNQPQHF
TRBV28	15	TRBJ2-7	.	TGTGCCAGCAGTTGGGGACACACGTTTTCGGTCGAGCAGTACTTC	CASSWGHTFSVEQYF
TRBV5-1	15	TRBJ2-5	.	TGCGCCAGCAGCCCCGGTTTGGCGGGGCAAGAGGTCCAGTACTTC	CASSPGLAGQEVQYF
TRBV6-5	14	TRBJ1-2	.	TGTGCCAGCAGCCTAGGTGGAAACGGAGGTGGCTACACCTTC	CASSLGGNGGGYTF
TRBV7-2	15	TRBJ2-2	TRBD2	TGTGCCAGCCCCGGGGACTACCTGAACACCGGGGAGCTGTTTTTT	CASPGDYLNTGELFF
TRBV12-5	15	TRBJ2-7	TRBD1	TGTGCTAGTGGGAAGACCGGGACAGGGAGCTACGAGCAGTACTTC	CASGKTGTGSYEQYF
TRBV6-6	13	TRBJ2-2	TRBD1	TGTGCCAGCAGCGGACAGGGTCCCGGGGAGCTGTTTTTT	CASSGQGPGELFF
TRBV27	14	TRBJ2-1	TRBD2	TGTGCCAGCAGTGGACAGACTAGCGGGAATGAGCAGTTCTTC	CASSGQTSGNEQFF
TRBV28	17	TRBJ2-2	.	TGTGCCAGCAGTTTATCGGGTTTACAGGGGAGGCTTGGGGAGCTGTTTTTT	CASSLSGLQGRLGELFF
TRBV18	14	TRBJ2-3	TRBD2	TGTGCCAGCTCACCGACTAGCGCCACAGATACGCAGTATTTT	CASSPTSATDTQYF
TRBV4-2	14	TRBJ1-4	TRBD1	TGTGCCAGCAGCCGACAGGGACTGAATGAAAAACTGTTTTTT	CASSRQGLNEKLFF
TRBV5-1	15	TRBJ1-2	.	TGCGCCAGCAGCCCCACGGCGGGGGCGAGCTATGGCTACACCTTC	CASSPTAGASYGYTF
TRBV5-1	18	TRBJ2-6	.	TGCGCCAGCAGCTTAGCATTTGGGGGCACCTCTGGGGCCAACGTCCTGACTTTC	CASSLAFGGTSGANVLTF
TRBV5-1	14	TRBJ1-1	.	TGCGCCAGCAGCTCCGACAGGACTAACACTGAAGCTTTCTTT	CASSSDRTNTEAFF
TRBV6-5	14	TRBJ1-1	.	TGTGCCAGCAGTAAAAACAGGGTGAACACTGAAGCTTTCTTT	CASSKNRVNTEAFF
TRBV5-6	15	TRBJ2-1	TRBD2	TGTGCCAGCAGCCCTCCTGCGGGAGGGCCAAATGAGCAGTTCTTC	CASSPPAGGPNEQFF
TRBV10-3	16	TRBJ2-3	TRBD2	TGTGCCATCAGTGGGGCTAGCGGGAGAGGGGCAGATACGCAGTATTTT	CAISGASGRGADTQYF
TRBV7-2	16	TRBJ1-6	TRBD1	TGTGCCAGCAGCCCCTACGGACAGGCAGCCCATTCACCCCTCCACTTT	CASSPYGQAAHSPLHF
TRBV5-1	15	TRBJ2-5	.	TGCGCCAGCAGCTACGGGAACACGGTGGGAGAGACCCAGTACTTC	CASSYGNTVGETQYF
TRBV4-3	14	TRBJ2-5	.	TGCGCCAGCAGCCAAGTAGGGGGAGGGGAGACCCAGTACTTC	CASSQVGGGETQYF
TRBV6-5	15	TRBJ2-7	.	TGTGCCAGCAGTTACCTTGCGACAGGAATCTACGAGCAGTACTTC	CASSYLATGIYEQYF
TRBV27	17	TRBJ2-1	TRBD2	TGTGCCAGCAGTCTTTACGGACTAGGGAGGGCCGACAATGAGCAGTTCTTC	CASSLYGLGRADNEQFF
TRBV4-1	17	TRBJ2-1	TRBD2	TGCGCCAGCAGCCAAGTAGGCGGGAGGGTTTCCTACAATGAGCAGTTCTTC	CASSQVGGRVSYNEQFF
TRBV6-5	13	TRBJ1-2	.	TGTGCCAGCAGTTCACTGATCACCTATGGCTACACCTTC	CASSSLITYGYTF
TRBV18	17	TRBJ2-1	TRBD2	TGTGCCAGCTCACCACGATGGAGCACTAGCGGGAGAATTGAGCAGTTCTTC	CASSPRWSTSGRIEQFF
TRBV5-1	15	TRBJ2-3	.	TGCGCCAGCACATCGAGGGGACTCAGCACAGATACGCAGTATTTT	CASTSRGLSTDTQYF
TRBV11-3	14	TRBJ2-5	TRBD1	TGTGCCAGCAGCCGGGACAGGTCCCAAGAGACCCAGTACTTC	CASSRDRSQETQYF
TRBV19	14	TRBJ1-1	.	TGTGCCAGTAGTATGGGACACCTGAACACTGAAGCTTTCTTT	CASSMGHLNTEAFF